This entry describes one T cell receptor beta chain. Recruits, aged roughly 18 to 90 years, lived in under 25 US areas. These data are taken from a study of blood T cell repertoires in COVID-19. Whole-study context: The study drew acute and convalescent COVID-19 samples from the United States, Italy and Spain. From T cells, B-cell-depleted T cells, or PBMCs came the material, which was cDNA or gDNA.

CDR1 is SEHNR, CDR2 FQNEAQ, per germline (reference sequence). The CDR3 totals 13 residues. Trimming took off 4 bases at V and 2 bases at J, with 8 bases between the two ends. Only in-frame clones appear in the TCRdb table, and some are missing; sequencing was by immunoSEQ multiplex PCR. This table holds more than 400,000 clones, about nine tenths found once. The rearrangement joins TRBV7-9 to TRBJ1-2; no firm D call. This clonotype originated in a woman between 18 and 30 years old who had recovered from COVID-19. The source material was PBMCs or T cells enriched from blood (not recorded which). CDR3 amino acids: CASSSPENYGYTF. CDR3 DNA: TGTGCCAGCAGCTCCCCGGAGAACTATGGCTACACCTTC. Using reference TRBV7-9 and TRBJ1-2 for the parts outside the CDR3, the full variable domain is DTGVSQNPRHKITKRGQNVTFRCDPISEHNRLYWYRQTLGQGPEFLTYFQNEAQLEKSRLLSDRFSAERPKGSFSTLEIQRTEQGDSAMYLCASSSPENYGYTFGSGTRLTVV.